The 22 T cell receptor beta chains below all came from one sample that was sequenced in a study of beta chain features in type 1 diabetes. The study reverse transcribed the entire isolated RNA, so it sequenced expressed TCRB transcripts. Sequenced by immunoSEQ multiplex PCR; TCRdb stores in-frame clones only, minus some. Among more than 350,000 clones listed, about an eighth were seen once. Sequencing input: naive CD4+ T cells from blood. The source is a woman aged 18-29 years in good health.

The chain links TRBV5-1 to TRBJ2-3, with a possible D match to TRBD2 (6 bases). This CDR3 contains 13 residues. V lost 3 bases and J 4 bases, leaving 9 bases between the germline ends. The germline CDR1 and CDR2 sequences are SGHRS and YFSETQ. Written as DNA, the CDR3 is TGCGCCAGCAGCTCGGAGGGGCCAGATACGCAGTATTTT. Residues: CASSSEGPDTQYF. The full variable domain, with the rest looked up from reference TRBV5-1 and TRBJ2-3, is KAGVTQTPRYLIKTRGQQVTLSCSPISGHRSVSWYQQTPGQGLQFLFEYFSETQRNKGNFPGRFSGRQFSNSRSEMNVSTLELGDSALYLCASSSEGPDTQYFGPGTRLTVL.

The CDR3 region is CASSRWGQGVQETQYF. CDR3 nucleotides: TGTGCCAGCAGCCGGTGGGGACAGGGGGTCCAAGAGACCCAGTACTTC. The rearrangement uses TRBV5-8 and TRBJ2-5, with 11 nucleotides matching TRBD1. Germline V gene lookup returns CDR1 SGHTS and CDR2 YDEGEE. The J segment lost 1 base and the V segment lost 4 bases, leaving 6 bases of the junction unmatched. This CDR3 contains 16 residues.

This clone was counted only a few times. The chain employs TRBV18 and TRBJ1-5; D possibly corresponds to TRBD1 (6 bases). The CDR3 has 14 residues. V shed 4 bases and J shed 4 bases, with 11 bases lying between them. From germline, CDR1 is KGHSH and CDR2 LQKENI. The chain's CDR3 is CASSHGQINQPQHF. The CDR3 DNA reads TGTGCCAGCTCACATGGACAGATAAATCAGCCCCAGCATTTT.

The chain links TRBV28 to TRBJ2-6; no clear D. Germline lookup yields CDR1 MDHEN and CDR2 SYDVKM. The V gene lost 6 bases and the J gene lost 0 bases, with 12 bases spanning the gap. The CDR3 sequence is 16 residues long. The CDR3 nucleotides are TGTGCCAGCAGCCCCGGGTCCTCCTCTGGGGCCAACGTCCTGACTTTC. Its translation is CASSPGSSSGANVLTF.

About this clone itself: The sample holds other DNA sequences that translate to the same CDR3. The CDR3 region is CASSVVVGNTEAFF. The CDR3 DNA reads as TGTGCCAGCAGCGTAGTGGTGGGGAACACTGAAGCTTTCTTT. The chain couples TRBV9 to TRBJ1-1; D ambiguous. The V gene's germline CDR1 is SGDLS and CDR2 YYNGEE. Deletions cut 0 bases from V and 1 base from J, with 7 bases between. The CDR3 has 14 amino acids.

This clone was seen only a few times. This chain connects TRBV7-2 to TRBJ2-3; no firm D call. Trimming took off 1 base at V and 3 bases at J, with 11 bases between the two ends. The CDR3 totals 15 residues. Germline loops: CDR1 SGHTA, CDR2 FQGNSA. The CDR3 nucleotides read TGTGCCAGCAGCTTAGGAGTTCTAGGGACAGATACGCAGTATTTT. Translating it yields CASSLGVLGTDTQYF.

This clone has only a few counts. The chain couples TRBV2 to TRBJ1-2; D uncertain. Trimming took off 5 bases at V and 1 base at J, with 11 bases between the two ends. Germline values: CDR1 SNHLY, CDR2 FYNNEI. The CDR3 has 14 amino acids. The CDR3 DNA is TGTGCCAGCAGTCTCGAGGGATTTAACTATGGCTACACCTTC. Its protein product is CASSLEGFNYGYTF. Drawing the rest from reference TRBV2 and TRBJ1-2, the complete variable domain is EPEVTQTPSHQVTQMGQEVILRCVPISNHLYFYWYRQILGQKVEFLVSFYNNEISEKSEIFDDQFSVERPDGSNFTLKIRSTKLEDSAMYFCASSLEGFNYGYTFGSGTRLTVV.

The J gene is TRBJ2-1, the V gene TRBV4-3, with a possible D match to TRBD2 (5 bases). Germline V gives CDR1 LGHNA, CDR2 YSLEER. V gave up 5 bases and J gave up 4 bases, with 12 bases separating them. The CDR3 covers 14 residues. CDR3 DNA sequence: TGCGCCAGCAGCTTACGGACTGTGTACAATGAGCAGTTCTTC. It encodes CASSLRTVYNEQFF.

The chain uses TRBV2 and TRBJ2-1; D gene ambiguous. V was trimmed by 5 bases and J by 14 bases, leaving 13 bases between them. The V gene's germline CDR1 is SNHLY and CDR2 FYNNEI. CDR3 length: 11 residues. This CDR3 reads CASSYRMSKFF. CDR3 sequence (DNA): TGTGCCAGCAGTTATCGGATGAGTAAGTTCTTC.

This clone turned up a few times. The chain couples TRBV28 to TRBJ2-4; D could derive from TRBD1 or TRBD2 (5 bases each). CDR1 is MDHEN and CDR2 is SYDVKM in the germline V gene. V lost 3 bases, J lost 0 bases, and 12 bases lay in between. The CDR3 is 16 residues long. CDR3 loop: CASSFAAGGAKNIQYF. CDR3 DNA: TGTGCCAGCAGTTTTGCGGCTGGGGGAGCCAAAAACATTCAGTACTTC.

The V gene is TRBV23-1, the J gene TRBJ1-1; 7 bases map to TRBD1. TRBV23-1 is an open reading frame, and its role is uncertain. The CDR3 consists of 17 residues. Germline trimming cut 3 bases from V and 0 bases from J; bases unmatched to any gene: 10. The CDR3 protein is CASSQGNRDSMNTEAFF. The CDR3 DNA sequence: TGCGCCAGCAGTCAGGGAAACCGGGACAGTATGAACACTGAAGCTTTCTTT.

This chain uses TRBV7-2 with TRBJ2-2; a possible D gene is TRBD1 (5 bases). Germline loops: CDR1 SGHTA, CDR2 FQGNSA. The CDR3 sequence is 14 residues long. Trimming removed 8 bases at V and 6 bases at J, with 16 bases between. The CDR3 nucleotides read TGTGCCAGCCGACTTCAGGGTGGGGCCGGGGAGCTGTTTTTT. This codes for CASRLQGGAGELFF.

This clone has only a few counts. The chain uses TRBV29-1 and TRBJ1-1; D uncertain. CDR3 length equals 13 residues. Per germline, CDR1 SQVTM and CDR2 ANQGSEA. V lost 4 bases and J lost 2, with 11 bases in between. CDR3 bases: TGCAGCGTTGTCAAAGTGATAAACACTGAAGCTTTCTTT. It yields the protein CSVVKVINTEAFF. Variable domain in full (rest from reference TRBV29-1 and TRBJ1-1): SAVISQKPSRDICQRGTSLTIQCQVDSQVTMMFWYRQQPGQSLTLIATANQGSEATYESGFVIDKFPISRPNLTFSTLTVSNMSPEDSSIYLCSVVKVINTEAFFGQGTRLTVV.

The V and J genes are TRBV5-7 and TRBJ2-3, with D possibly TRBD1 on 6 matching bases. TRBV5-7 is an ORF, and what it does is uncertain. V was shortened by 0 bases and J by 7 bases, with 12 bases between the two germline ends. There are 14 residues in the CDR3. The CDR3 sequence: CASSLGGDRNTQYF. CDR3 DNA: TGTGCCAGCAGCTTGGGGGGTGACAGGAATACGCAGTATTTT.

This clone was seen a handful of times. V and J are TRBV5-4 and TRBJ2-2, with TRBD2 matching 7 bases. The V gene end was trimmed by 3 bases and the J gene end by 0 bases; junction bases not matched to a gene: 8. The CDR3 has 17 amino acids. Germline lookup yields CDR1 SGHNT and CDR2 YYREEE (reference sequence). The CDR3 nucleotides are TGTGCCAGCAGCTCCCTCTGGGCGGGAGCGAACACCGGGGAGCTGTTTTTT. Translating gives CASSSLWAGANTGELFF.

V and J are TRBV9 and TRBJ2-7; D possibly corresponds to TRBD2 (5 bases). This CDR3 is 15 amino acids long. From germline, CDR1 is SGDLS and CDR2 YYNGEE. Trimming pared 0 bases from V and 2 bases from J, leaving 12 bases between. The DNA of the CDR3 is TGTGCCAGCAGCGTAGAAATGGGAGAGACCTACGAGCAGTACTTC. Encoded protein: CASSVEMGETYEQYF.

About this clone itself: The same CDR3 arises from other DNA sequences in this sample as well. This chain connects TRBV6-5 to TRBJ2-7; 8 bases align to TRBD2. The CDR3 covers 14 residues. CDR1 MNHEY and CDR2 SVGAGI come from the germline V gene. V shed 4 bases, J shed 0 bases, and the junction held 2 bases outside the gene matches. This CDR3 is CASSSAGASYEQYF. CDR3 nucleotide sequence: TGTGCCAGCAGTTCAGCGGGAGCCTCCTACGAGCAGTACTTC.

The genes are TRBV19 and TRBJ2-5; D ambiguous. With 3 bases removed from V and 0 bases from J, the gap between germline ends came to 5 bases. This CDR3 is built from 13 residues. The germline V gene encodes CDR1 LNHDA and CDR2 SQIVND (reference sequence). The CDR3 protein is CASSIRYQETQYF. The CDR3 DNA is TGTGCCAGTAGTATCCGGTACCAAGAGACCCAGTACTTC.

This clone has more than one count but fewer than ten. The rearrangement uses TRBV11-3 and TRBJ2-5, with a weak D call TRBD1 (6 bases). CDR1 is SGHNT, CDR2 YENEEA, per germline. V was clipped by 4 bases and J by 2 bases, with 11 bases between them. This CDR3 comprises 14 residues. CDR3 sequence reads: CASSSGQSQETQYF. Written as DNA, the CDR3 is TGTGCCAGCAGCTCCGGACAGAGTCAAGAGACCCAGTACTTC. The full variable domain, its missing parts supplied by reference TRBV11-3 and TRBJ2-5, is EAGVVQSPRYKIIEKKQPVAFWCNPISGHNTLYWYLQNLGQGPELLIRYENEEAVDDSQLPKDRFSAERLKGVDSTLKIQPAELGDSAVYLCASSSGQSQETQYFGPGTRLLVL.

The CDR3 reads CASSSRRDRSNEKLFF. For the CDR3, the DNA is TGTGCCAGCTCGTCACGAAGGGACAGGTCTAATGAAAAACTGTTTTTT. The chain joins TRBV18 to TRBJ1-4; 8 bases line up with TRBD1. The CDR3 length is 16 residues. CDR1 and CDR2 from the germline V gene are KGHSH and LQKENI. With 6 bases clipped from V and 3 bases from J, the junction kept 9 bases outside the gene matches.

The V and J genes are TRBV7-2 and TRBJ2-1; D is possibly TRBD1 (5 bases). The V and J ends lost 1 base and 0 bases respectively, with 7 bases between them. The CDR3 covers 15 residues. Germline-derived CDR1 and CDR2 are SGHTA and FQGNSA. In DNA form, the CDR3 reads TGTGCCAGCAGCTTAGTGACAGCCTCCTACAATGAGCAGTTCTTC. This sequence encodes CASSLVTASYNEQFF.

This clone was found a few times. The CDR3 loop is CASSVDRGLEETQYF. The CDR3 coding sequence is TGTGCCAGCAGCGTAGATAGGGGGCTCGAAGAGACCCAGTACTTC. The rearrangement joins TRBV9 to TRBJ2-5; TRBD1 matches at 7 bases. Trimming cost V 0 bases and J 3 bases; bases outside gene matches: 5. The germline CDR1 and CDR2 sequences are SGDLS and YYNGEE. This CDR3 comprises 15 residues.